Below, one T cell receptor beta chain is given with its context. The CDR3 is made up of 16 amino acids. Per the germline V gene, CDR1 is SGHAT and CDR2 is FQNNGV. The V gene lost 1 base and the J gene lost 4 bases, with 11 bases spanning the gap. This sample is drawn from a study of blood T cell repertoires in COVID-19. Profiled with immunoSEQ multiplex PCR; TCRdb holds only in-frame clones, not every one. The repertoire includes 150,000 to 200,000 clones, around 80% of them detected once, and roughly 17% sits in the top ten. The sequenced sample consisted of PBMCs or T cells enriched from blood (not recorded which). The V call is TRBV11-2, the J call TRBJ1-6; TRBD1 might be the D (5 bases). The sequence was obtained from a woman between 45 and 65 years old who had recovered from COVID-19. CDR3 protein: CASSLAATAYNSPLHF. The CDR3 DNA follows: TGTGCCAGCAGCTTAGCTGCGACAGCATATAATTCACCCCTCCACTTT.